This T cell receptor beta chain derives from a study of T cells after posttransplantation cyclophosphamide. The CDR3 totals 13 residues. The V end was cut by 0 bases, the J end by 10 bases, with 13 bases between. CDR1 is SGHRS and CDR2 is YFSETQ in the germline V gene. Measured with immunoSEQ multiplex PCR; TCRdb has only the in-frame clones, and not every one. The sample carries about 28,000 clones, 80% to 90% recorded once. The chain is built from TRBV5-1 and TRBJ1-1; D gene ambiguous. The TCR comes from a man aged 45-60 years. What was sequenced was PBMCs. Here the CDR3 reads CASSLGQNPGAFF. CDR3 sequence (DNA): TGCGCCAGCAGCTTGGGGCAGAACCCTGGAGCTTTCTTT.